The 15 T cell receptor beta chains reported below all come from one sample, sequenced in a study of shared clonotypes between healthy human individuals. The data were produced by immunoSEQ multiplex PCR, yet TCRdb's version contains in-frame clones alone and is incomplete. The table has 2 million to 3 million clones, 90% to 95% seen once. The material sequenced was naive CD4+ T cells sorted from blood. Subset meaning: CD45RA+ positively selected. These receptors all stem from a young man in good health.

The genes are TRBV9 and TRBJ2-7, with D unresolved. The CDR3 is made up of 14 amino acids. Germline V gene sequence: CDR1 SGDLS, CDR2 YYNGEE. The V gene lost 3 bases and the J gene lost 0 bases, with 10 bases spanning the gap. CDR3 coding DNA: TGTGCCAGCAGCGCTCAATCGAACTCCTACGAGCAGTACTTC. It translates to CASSAQSNSYEQYF.

CDR3 sequence (DNA): TGTGCCAGCAGCCCAGCATTTGGTAGCGGGGGGGAGTGGAATGAGCAGTTCTTC. Translating gives CASSPAFGSGGEWNEQFF. V and J are TRBV16 and TRBJ2-1; 11 bases align to TRBD2. The CDR3 runs 18 residues. Germline trimming cut 4 bases from V and 7 bases from J; bases unmatched to any gene: 15. The germline V gene encodes CDR1 KGHSY and CDR2 FQNENV.

The chain combines TRBV2 with TRBJ2-2; no firm D call. The germline CDR1 and CDR2 sequences are SNHLY and FYNNEI. The CDR3 runs 15 residues. Trimming pared 6 bases from V and 0 bases from J, leaving 11 bases between. The CDR3 DNA reads as TGTGCCAGCAGCATGGAGCAGACGAACACCGGGGAGCTGTTTTTT. Protein: CASSMEQTNTGELFF.

The rearrangement links TRBV7-9 to TRBJ2-7; no clear D gene. V was cut by 5 bases and J by 3 bases, with 11 bases left in between. The germline CDR1 and CDR2 sequences are SEHNR and FQNEAQ (reference sequence). CDR3 size: 13 residues. CDR3 amino acids: CASSPGRLYEQYF. CDR3 nucleotides: TGTGCCAGCAGCCCTGGCAGGCTCTACGAGCAGTACTTC.

Comment on this clone: In the same sample, other DNA sequences code for this CDR3. CDR3 nucleotide sequence: TGTGCCAGCAGCCCACAGGTGAACACTGAAGCTTTCTTT. Its protein is CASSPQVNTEAFF. The chain has TRBV7-3 and TRBJ1-1, with D possibly TRBD1 on 5 matching bases. The CDR3 is made up of 13 amino acids. Per germline, CDR1 SGHTA and CDR2 FQGTGA. Between the trimmed V and J ends, which lost 5 bases and 0 bases, there was a span of 7 bases.

The J gene is TRBJ2-1, the V gene TRBV5-1, with TRBD2 identical over 7 bases. This CDR3 has 15 residues. V was pared by 4 bases and J by 6 bases, with 10 bases of the junction left unmatched. The germline CDR1 and CDR2 sequences are SGHRS and YFSETQ. This CDR3 reads CASSLTSPGSNEQFF. The CDR3 DNA reads TGCGCCAGCAGCCTGACTAGCCCTGGGAGCAATGAGCAGTTCTTC.

The DNA for the CDR3 is TGTGCCAGCAGCATGGGACTAGCGGATTACAATGAGCAGTTCTTC. Translated: CASSMGLADYNEQFF. This chain joins TRBV11-3 and TRBJ2-1; 11 positions agree with TRBD2. The CDR3 runs to 15 residues. V shed 5 bases, J shed 4 bases, and the junction held 4 bases outside the gene matches. Germline V gene lookup returns CDR1 SGHNT and CDR2 YENEEA. The full variable domain, completed using reference TRBV11-3 and TRBJ2-1, is EAGVVQSPRYKIIEKKQPVAFWCNPISGHNTLYWYLQNLGQGPELLIRYENEEAVDDSQLPKDRFSAERLKGVDSTLKIQPAELGDSAVYLCASSMGLADYNEQFFGPGTRLTVL.

The V and J genes are TRBV5-1 and TRBJ1-2; D remains unclear. This CDR3 is 13 amino acids long. Trimming pared 3 bases from V and 3 bases from J, leaving 9 bases between. The germline CDR1 and CDR2 sequences are SGHRS and YFSETQ. CDR3 loop: CASSSQADYGYTF. CDR3 nucleotides: TGCGCCAGCAGCTCTCAGGCGGACTATGGCTACACCTTC.

The rearrangement joins TRBV18 to TRBJ1-4; D uncertain. V was cut by 4 bases and J by 2 bases, with 14 bases left in between. The CDR3 consists of 16 residues. Germline lookup yields CDR1 KGHSH and CDR2 LQKENI. CDR3 residues: CASSLDLTGTNEKLFF. The DNA for the CDR3 is TGTGCCAGCTCACTGGATCTGACGGGGACTAATGAAAAACTGTTTTTT. Filled out from reference TRBV18 and TRBJ1-4, the complete variable domain reads NAGVMQNPRHLVRRRGQEARLRCSPMKGHSHVYWYRQLPEEGLKFMVYLQKENIIDESGMPKERFSAEFPKEGPSILRIQQVVRGDSAAYFCASSLDLTGTNEKLFFGSGTQLSVL.

The rearrangement links TRBV10-2 to TRBJ2-3, with 10 bases that match TRBD1. There are 16 residues in the CDR3. V dropped 5 bases and J dropped 5; count of bases not matched to a gene: 10. Per germline, CDR1 WSHSY and CDR2 SAAADI. The CDR3 reads CASSPLSGQGKDTQYF. The CDR3 DNA reads as TGCGCCAGCAGTCCGTTGTCGGGACAGGGGAAAGATACGCAGTATTTT.

The chain uses TRBV4-1 and TRBJ1-3; D not resolved. Germline values: CDR1 MGHRA, CDR2 YSYEKL. Deletions cut 4 bases from V and 0 bases from J, with 10 bases between. This CDR3 is 15 amino acids long. CDR3 residues: CASSPKPSSGNTIYF. CDR3 bases: TGCGCCAGCAGCCCAAAACCGAGCTCTGGAAACACCATATATTTT.

As to this clone: The same CDR3 also results from other DNA sequences found in this sample. The V call is TRBV5-1, the J call TRBJ1-1; D gene ambiguous. Trimming stripped 1 base from V and 2 bases from J, with 9 bases between. The CDR3 loop spans 14 amino acids. Germline CDR1 and CDR2: SGHRS and YFSETQ. CDR3 loop: CASSLMADNTEAFF. The CDR3 DNA sequence: TGCGCCAGCAGCTTGATGGCCGATAACACTGAAGCTTTCTTT.

V gene TRBV7-8 combines with J gene TRBJ1-1; D uncertain. The V gene's germline CDR1 is SGHVS and CDR2 FQNEAQ. The CDR3 runs to 13 residues. V lost 2 bases, J lost 1 base, and 5 bases lay in between. CDR3 region: CASSLRKNTEAFF. The CDR3 DNA reads TGTGCCAGCAGCTTAAGGAAGAACACTGAAGCTTTCTTT.

This clone was found a few times. The V call is TRBV27, the J call TRBJ1-1; TRBD1 matches at 8 bases. The junction had 7 bases not matched to a gene; V was cut back by 6 bases and J by 1 base. Germline V gene sequence: CDR1 MNHEY, CDR2 SMNVEV (reference sequence). The CDR3 is made up of 15 amino acids. In DNA form, the CDR3 reads TGTGCCAGCAGGCGTGCGGGACAGGCGAACACTGAAGCTTTCTTT. As protein: CASRRAGQANTEAFF.

The CDR3 DNA sequence: TGTGCCAGCTCACCAACGGGACAGGCGCCAGATACGCAGTATTTT. Protein product: CASSPTGQAPDTQYF. The gene calls are TRBV18 and TRBJ2-3; TRBD1 matches 8 bases. The germline V gene encodes CDR1 KGHSH and CDR2 LQKENI. The CDR3 extends over 15 amino acids. V shed 2 bases and J 4 bases; nucleotides not matched to a gene: 5.